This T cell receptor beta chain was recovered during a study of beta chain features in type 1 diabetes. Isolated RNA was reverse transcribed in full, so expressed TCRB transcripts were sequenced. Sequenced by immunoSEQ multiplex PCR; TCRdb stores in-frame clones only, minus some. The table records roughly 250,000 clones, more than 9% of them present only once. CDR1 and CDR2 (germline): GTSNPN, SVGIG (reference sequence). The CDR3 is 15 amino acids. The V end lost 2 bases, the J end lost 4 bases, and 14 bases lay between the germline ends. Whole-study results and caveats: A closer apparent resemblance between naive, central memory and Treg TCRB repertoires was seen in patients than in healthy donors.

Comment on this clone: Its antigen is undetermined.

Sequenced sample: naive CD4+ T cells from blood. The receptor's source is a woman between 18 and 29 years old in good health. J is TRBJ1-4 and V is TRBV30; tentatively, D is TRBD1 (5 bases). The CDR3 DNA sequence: TGTGCCTGGAGTTTCCCGGGACTTAGTAATGAAAAACTGTTTTTT. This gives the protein CAWSFPGLSNEKLFF.